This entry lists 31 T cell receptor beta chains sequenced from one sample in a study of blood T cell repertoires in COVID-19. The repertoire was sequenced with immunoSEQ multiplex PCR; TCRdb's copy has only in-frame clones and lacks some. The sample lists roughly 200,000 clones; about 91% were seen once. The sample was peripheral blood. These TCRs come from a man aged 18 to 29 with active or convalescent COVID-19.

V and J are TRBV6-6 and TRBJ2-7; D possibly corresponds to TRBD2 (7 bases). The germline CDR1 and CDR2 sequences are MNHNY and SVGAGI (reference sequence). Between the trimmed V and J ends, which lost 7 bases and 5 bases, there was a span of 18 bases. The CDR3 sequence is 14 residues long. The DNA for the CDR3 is TGTGCCAGCAATCTAGGGGGGGCAGGGGACGAGCAGTACTTC. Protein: CASNLGGAGDEQYF.

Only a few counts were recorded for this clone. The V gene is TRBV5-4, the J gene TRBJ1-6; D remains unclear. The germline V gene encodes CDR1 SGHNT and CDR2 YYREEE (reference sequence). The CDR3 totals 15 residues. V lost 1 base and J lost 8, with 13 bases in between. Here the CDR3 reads CASSLRQDSYSPLHF. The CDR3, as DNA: TGTGCCAGCAGCTTGCGGCAGGATTCATATTCACCCCTCCACTTT.

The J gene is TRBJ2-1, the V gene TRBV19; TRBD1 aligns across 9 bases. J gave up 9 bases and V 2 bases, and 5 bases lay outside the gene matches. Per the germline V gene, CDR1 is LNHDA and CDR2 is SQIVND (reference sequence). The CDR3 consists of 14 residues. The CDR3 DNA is TGTGCCAGTAGTATACAACAGGGGGCGAGTGAGCAGTTCTTC. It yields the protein CASSIQQGASEQFF.

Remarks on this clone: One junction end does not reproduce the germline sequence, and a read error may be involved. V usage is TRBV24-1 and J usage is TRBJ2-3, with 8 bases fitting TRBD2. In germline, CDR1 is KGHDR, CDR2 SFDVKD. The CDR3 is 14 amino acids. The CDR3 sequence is CVTNGGGSTDTQYF. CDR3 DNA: TGTGTCACCAACGGGGGGGGGAGCACAGATACGCAGTATTTT.

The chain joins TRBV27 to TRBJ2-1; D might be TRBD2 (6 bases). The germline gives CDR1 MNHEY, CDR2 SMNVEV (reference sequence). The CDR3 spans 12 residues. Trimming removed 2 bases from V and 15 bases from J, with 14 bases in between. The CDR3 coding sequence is TGTGCCAGCAGTTTAACCCCAGGGAGGCTGTTCTTC. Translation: CASSLTPGRLFF.

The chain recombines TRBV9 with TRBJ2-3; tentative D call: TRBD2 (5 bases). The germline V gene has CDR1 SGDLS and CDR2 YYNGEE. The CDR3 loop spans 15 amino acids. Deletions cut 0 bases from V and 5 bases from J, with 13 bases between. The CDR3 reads CASSVGGVAGDTQYF. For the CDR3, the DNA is TGTGCCAGCAGCGTAGGGGGAGTGGCTGGAGATACGCAGTATTTT.

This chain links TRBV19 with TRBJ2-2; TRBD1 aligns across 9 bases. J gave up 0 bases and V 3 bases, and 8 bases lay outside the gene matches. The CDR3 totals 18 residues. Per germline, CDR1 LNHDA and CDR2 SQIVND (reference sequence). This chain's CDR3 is CASSILQGAYSNTGELFF. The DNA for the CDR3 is TGTGCCAGTAGTATTTTACAGGGGGCTTACTCGAACACCGGGGAGCTGTTTTTT.

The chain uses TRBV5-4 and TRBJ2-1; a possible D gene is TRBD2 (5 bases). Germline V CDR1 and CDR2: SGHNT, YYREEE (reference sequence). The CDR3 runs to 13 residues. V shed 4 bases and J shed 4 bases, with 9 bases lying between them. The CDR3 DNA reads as TGTGCCAGCAGCGTCGGGAATTACAATGAGCAGTTCTTC. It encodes CASSVGNYNEQFF.

The CDR3 loop reads CASGIQAMGSYNEQFF. In nucleotides, the CDR3 is TGCGCCAGCGGGATACAGGCGATGGGGTCCTACAATGAGCAGTTCTTC. The chain employs TRBV5-1 and TRBJ2-1, with D possibly matching TRBD1 (5 bases). V was trimmed by 7 bases and J by 1 base, leaving 18 bases between them. The CDR3 is made up of 16 amino acids. Germline loops: CDR1 SGHRS, CDR2 YFSETQ.

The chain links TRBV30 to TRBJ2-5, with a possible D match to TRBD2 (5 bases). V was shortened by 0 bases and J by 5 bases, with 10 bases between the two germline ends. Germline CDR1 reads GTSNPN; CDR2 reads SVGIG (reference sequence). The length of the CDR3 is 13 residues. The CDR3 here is CAWSVGLAETQYF. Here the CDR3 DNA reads TGTGCCTGGAGTGTCGGTCTAGCTGAGACCCAGTACTTC.

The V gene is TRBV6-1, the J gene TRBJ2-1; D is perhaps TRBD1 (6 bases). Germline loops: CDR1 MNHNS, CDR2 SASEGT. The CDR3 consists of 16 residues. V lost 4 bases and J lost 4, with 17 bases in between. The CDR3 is CASSAQSAGAYNEQFF. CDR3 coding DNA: TGTGCCAGCAGTGCCCAGTCGGCAGGGGCTTACAATGAGCAGTTCTTC.

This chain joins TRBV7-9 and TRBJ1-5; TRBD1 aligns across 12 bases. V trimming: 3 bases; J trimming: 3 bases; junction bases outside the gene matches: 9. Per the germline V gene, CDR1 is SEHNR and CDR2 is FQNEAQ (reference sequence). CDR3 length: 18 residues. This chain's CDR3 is CASSFYRDRGLDNQPQHF. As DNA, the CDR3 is TGTGCCAGCAGCTTCTATAGGGACAGGGGGCTCGACAATCAGCCCCAGCATTTT. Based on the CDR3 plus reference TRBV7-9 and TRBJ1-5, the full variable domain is DTGVSQNPRHKITKRGQNVTFRCDPISEHNRLYWYRQTLGQGPEFLTYFQNEAQLEKSRLLSDRFSAERPKGSFSTLEIQRTEQGDSAMYLCASSFYRDRGLDNQPQHFGDGTRLSIL.

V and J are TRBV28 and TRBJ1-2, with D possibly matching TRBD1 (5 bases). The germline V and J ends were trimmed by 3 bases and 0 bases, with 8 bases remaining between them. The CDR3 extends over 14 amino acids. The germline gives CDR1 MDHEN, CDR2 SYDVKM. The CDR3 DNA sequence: TGTGCCAGCAGTTTGGGGCAGGCTAACTATGGCTACACCTTC. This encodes CASSLGQANYGYTF.

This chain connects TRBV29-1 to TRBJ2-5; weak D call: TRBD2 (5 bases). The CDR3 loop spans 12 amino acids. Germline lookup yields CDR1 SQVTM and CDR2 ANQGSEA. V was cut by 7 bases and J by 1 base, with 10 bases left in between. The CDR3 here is CSAARGQETQYF. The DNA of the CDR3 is TGCAGCGCGGCCCGGGGCCAAGAGACCCAGTACTTC.

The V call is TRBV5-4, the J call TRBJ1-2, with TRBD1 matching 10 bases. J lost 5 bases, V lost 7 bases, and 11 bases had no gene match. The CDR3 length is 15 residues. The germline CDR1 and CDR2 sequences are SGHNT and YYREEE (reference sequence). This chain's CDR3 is CASSGGDRGVYGYTF. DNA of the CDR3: TGTGCCAGCTCCGGCGGGGACAGGGGAGTGTATGGCTACACCTTC.

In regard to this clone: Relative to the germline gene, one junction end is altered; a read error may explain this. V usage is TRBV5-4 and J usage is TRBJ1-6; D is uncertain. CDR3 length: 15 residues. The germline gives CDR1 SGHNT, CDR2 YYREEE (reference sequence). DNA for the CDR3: TGTGCCAGCCGCTTAGGAGGCGCCTATAATTCACCCCTCCACTTT. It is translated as CASRLGGAYNSPLHF. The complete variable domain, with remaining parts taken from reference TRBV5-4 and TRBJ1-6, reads ETGVTQSPTHLIKTRGQQVTLRCSSQSGHNTVSWYQQALGQGPQFIFQYYREEENGRGNFPPRFSGLQFPNYSSELNVNALELDDSALYLCASRLGGAYNSPLHFGNGTRLTVT.

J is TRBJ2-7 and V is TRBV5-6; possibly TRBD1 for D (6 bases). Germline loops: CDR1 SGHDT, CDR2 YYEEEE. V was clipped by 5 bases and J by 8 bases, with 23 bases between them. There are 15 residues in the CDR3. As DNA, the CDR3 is TGTGCCAGCAGGGGTGGGCAGGGGCCCCCTGTGAAGCAGTACTTC. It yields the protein CASRGGQGPPVKQYF.

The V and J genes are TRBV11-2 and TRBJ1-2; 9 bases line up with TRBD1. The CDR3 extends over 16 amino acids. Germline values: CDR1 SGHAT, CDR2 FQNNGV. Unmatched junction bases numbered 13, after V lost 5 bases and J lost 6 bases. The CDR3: CASSPFPTGTGNGYTF. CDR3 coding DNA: TGTGCCAGCAGCCCATTCCCTACCGGGACAGGGAATGGCTACACCTTC.

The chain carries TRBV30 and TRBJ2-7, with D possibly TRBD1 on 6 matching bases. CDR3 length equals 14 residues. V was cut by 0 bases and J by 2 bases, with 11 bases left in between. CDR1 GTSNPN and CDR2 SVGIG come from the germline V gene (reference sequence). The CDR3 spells CAWSVGQGPYEQYF. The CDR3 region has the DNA TGTGCCTGGAGTGTGGGGCAGGGGCCCTACGAGCAGTACTTC.

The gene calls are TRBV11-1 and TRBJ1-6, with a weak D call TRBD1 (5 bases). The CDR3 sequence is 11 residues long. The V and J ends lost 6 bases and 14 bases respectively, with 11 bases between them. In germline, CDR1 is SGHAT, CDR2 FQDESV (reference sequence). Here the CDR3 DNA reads TGTGCCAGCAGGGTCGACAGCACCCTCCACTTT. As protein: CASRVDSTLHF.

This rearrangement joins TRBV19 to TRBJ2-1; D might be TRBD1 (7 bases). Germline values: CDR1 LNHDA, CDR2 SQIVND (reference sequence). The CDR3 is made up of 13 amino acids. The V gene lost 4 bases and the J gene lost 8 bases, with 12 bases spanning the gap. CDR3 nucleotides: TGTGCCAGTAGTAGTGACAGGGAGGATGAGCAGTTCTTC. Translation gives CASSSDREDEQFF. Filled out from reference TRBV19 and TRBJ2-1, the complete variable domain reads DGGITQSPKYLFRKEGQNVTLSCEQNLNHDAMYWYRQDPGQGLRLIYYSQIVNDFQKGDIAEGYSVSREKKESFPLTVTSAQKNPTAFYLCASSSDREDEQFFGPGTRLTVL.

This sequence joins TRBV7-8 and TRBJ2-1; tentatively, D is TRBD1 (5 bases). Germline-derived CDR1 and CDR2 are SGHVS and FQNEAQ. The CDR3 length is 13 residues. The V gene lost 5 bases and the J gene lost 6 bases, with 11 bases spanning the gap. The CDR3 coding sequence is TGTGCCAGCAGCCTCCGACAGTCCAATGAGCAGTTCTTC. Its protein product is CASSLRQSNEQFF.

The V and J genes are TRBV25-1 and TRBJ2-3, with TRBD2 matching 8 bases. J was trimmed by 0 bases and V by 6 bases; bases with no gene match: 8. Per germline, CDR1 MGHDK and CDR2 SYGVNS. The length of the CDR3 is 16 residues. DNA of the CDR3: TGTGCCAGCAGACCCGGGGGGGCTTCTAGCACAGATACGCAGTATTTT. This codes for CASRPGGASSTDTQYF.

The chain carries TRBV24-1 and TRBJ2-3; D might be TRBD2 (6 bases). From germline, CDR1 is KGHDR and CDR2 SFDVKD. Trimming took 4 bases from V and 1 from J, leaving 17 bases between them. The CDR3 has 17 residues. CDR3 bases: TGTGCCACCAGTGAACCGACTAGGGGAGAGGGCACAGATACGCAGTATTTT. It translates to CATSEPTRGEGTDTQYF.

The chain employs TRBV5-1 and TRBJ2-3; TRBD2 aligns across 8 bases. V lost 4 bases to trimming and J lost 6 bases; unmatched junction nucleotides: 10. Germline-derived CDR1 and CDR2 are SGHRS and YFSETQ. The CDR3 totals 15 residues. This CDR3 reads CASSHGLAGPDTQYF. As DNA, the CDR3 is TGCGCCAGCAGCCACGGGCTAGCGGGCCCCGATACGCAGTATTTT.

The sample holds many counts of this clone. The CDR3, as DNA: TGTGCCAGCAGTTACGGCGCGGACAGCTCCTACGAGCAGTACTTC. It is translated as CASSYGADSSYEQYF. The chain couples TRBV6-5 to TRBJ2-7; the D gene is possibly TRBD1 (6 bases). V was clipped by 2 bases and J by 0 bases, with 11 bases between them. Per the germline V gene, CDR1 is MNHEY and CDR2 is SVGAGI. This CDR3 spans 15 amino acids.

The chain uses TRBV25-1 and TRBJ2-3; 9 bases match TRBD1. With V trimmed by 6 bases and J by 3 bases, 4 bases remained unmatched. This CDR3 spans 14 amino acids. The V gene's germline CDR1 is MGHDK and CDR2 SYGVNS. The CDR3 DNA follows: TGTGCCAGCAGGGACAGGGGTTTGACAGATACGCAGTATTTT. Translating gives CASRDRGLTDTQYF.

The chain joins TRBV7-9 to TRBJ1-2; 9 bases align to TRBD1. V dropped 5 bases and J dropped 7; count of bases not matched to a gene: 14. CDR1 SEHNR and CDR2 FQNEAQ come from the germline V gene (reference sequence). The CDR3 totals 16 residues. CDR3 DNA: TGTGCCAGCAGCATCTCCCTGGGACAGGGATCGTTTGGCTACACCTTC. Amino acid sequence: CASSISLGQGSFGYTF. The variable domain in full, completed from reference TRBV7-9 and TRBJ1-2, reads DTGVSQNPRHKITKRGQNVTFRCDPISEHNRLYWYRQTLGQGPEFLTYFQNEAQLEKSRLLSDRFSAERPKGSFSTLEIQRTEQGDSAMYLCASSISLGQGSFGYTFGSGTRLTVV.

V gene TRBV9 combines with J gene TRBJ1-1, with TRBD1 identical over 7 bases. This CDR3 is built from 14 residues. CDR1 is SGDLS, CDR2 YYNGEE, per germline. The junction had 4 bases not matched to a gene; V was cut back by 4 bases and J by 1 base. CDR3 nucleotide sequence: TGTGCCAGCAGCCCGCAGGGGGGGAACACTGAAGCTTTCTTT. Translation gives CASSPQGGNTEAFF.

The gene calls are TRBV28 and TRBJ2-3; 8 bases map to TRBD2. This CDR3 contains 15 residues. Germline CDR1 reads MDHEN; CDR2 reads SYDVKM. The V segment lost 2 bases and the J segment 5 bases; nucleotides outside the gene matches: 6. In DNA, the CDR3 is TGTGCCAGCAGTTTAAGCGGGAGAGGACAAGATACGCAGTATTTT. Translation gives CASSLSGRGQDTQYF.

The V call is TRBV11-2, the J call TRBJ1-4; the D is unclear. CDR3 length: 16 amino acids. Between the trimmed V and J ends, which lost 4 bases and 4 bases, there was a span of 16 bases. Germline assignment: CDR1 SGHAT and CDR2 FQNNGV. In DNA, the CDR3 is TGTGCCAGCAGCTCCACCGTTCTTACAAATAATGAAAAACTGTTTTTT. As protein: CASSSTVLTNNEKLFF.